This T cell receptor beta chain came from a study of CD8 T cells in ankylosing spondylitis. Study-wide results and caveats: Researchers reportedly found disease-linked clones significantly enriched in matched ankylosing spondylitis synovial fluid.

Comments on this clonotype: Its antigen remains unidentified.

TCRdb reanalysed the 5' RACE reads using MiXCR and keeps one entry per CDR3 protein. The profile shows 300,000 to 400,000 distinct CDR3 sequences, under 14% of them singletons. Germline V lookup: CDR1 LNHDA, CDR2 SQIVND (reference sequence). The V and J ends lost 0 bases and 7 bases respectively, with 24 bases between them. The CDR3 covers 18 residues. Material: blood, either unsorted or a sorted T cell fraction (not recorded which). This clonotype originated in a female donor with ankylosing spondylitis or in good health (not recorded which). The chain combines TRBV19 with TRBJ1-1; D gene ambiguous. CDR3 amino acids: CASSIDPGPRAVTYEAFF. The CDR3 DNA reads TGTGCCAGTAGTATAGATCCTGGCCCCCGGGCAGTGACGTATGAAGCTTTCTTT.